Listed here are 31 T cell receptor beta chains from one sample, sequenced in a study of blood T cell repertoires in COVID-19. The protocol was immunoSEQ multiplex PCR, while the TCRdb copy is restricted to in-frame clones and leaves out a portion. The profile covers roughly 340,000 clones, with around 87% appearing a single time and around 2% taken by the ten largest. The sample was PBMCs or T cells enriched from blood (not recorded which). All receptors derive from a middle-aged man in a cohort exposed to, infected with or recovered from COVID-19 (not recorded which).

The chain has TRBV5-6 and TRBJ2-7; no reliable D call. V dropped 4 bases and J dropped 2 bases, with 7 bases sitting between them. The CDR3 has 12 amino acids. Germline V lookup: CDR1 SGHDT, CDR2 YYEEEE. CDR3 sequence: CASSHGTYEQYF. As DNA, the CDR3 is TGTGCCAGCAGCCACGGTACCTACGAGCAGTACTTC. Looking up the rest from reference TRBV5-6 and TRBJ2-7 gives the full variable domain: DAGVTQSPTHLIKTRGQQVTLRCSPKSGHDTVSWYQQALGQGPQFIFQYYEEEERQRGNFPDRFSGHQFPNYSSELNVNALLLGDSALYLCASSHGTYEQYFGPGTRLTVT.

This chain joins TRBV6-5 and TRBJ2-1, with TRBD2 as a possible D gene (6 bases). V lost 0 bases to trimming and J lost 5 bases, with 14 bases between them. CDR1 and CDR2 (germline): MNHEY, SVGAGI. CDR3 length equals 16 residues. The CDR3 DNA sequence: TGTGCCAGCAGTTACTCCTTTGGCGGGAACAACAATGAGCAGTTCTTC. This translates into CASSYSFGGNNNEQFF.

This clone was seen only once. This sequence joins TRBV15 and TRBJ2-3, with 8 bases lining up with TRBD1. V lost 9 bases, J lost 2 bases, and 4 bases stayed unmatched. Germline CDR1 reads LNHNV; CDR2 reads YYDKDF (reference sequence). The CDR3 covers 13 residues. CDR3 sequence: CATLGQDTDTQYF. The CDR3 nucleotides read TGTGCCACGCTGGGACAGGACACAGATACGCAGTATTTT.

The V call is TRBV7-9, the J call TRBJ2-3; TRBD2 matches 10 bases. J was trimmed by 1 base and V by 4 bases; bases with no gene match: 5. The CDR3 is made up of 16 amino acids. Germline assignment: CDR1 SEHNR and CDR2 FQNEAQ (reference sequence). CDR3 coding DNA: TGTGCCAGCAGCTCGTGGGGGACTAGCGGCACAGATACGCAGTATTTT. Amino acids: CASSSWGTSGTDTQYF.

The chain has TRBV4-1 and TRBJ2-1, with 11 positions matching TRBD2. V shed 2 bases, J shed 1 base, and the junction held 4 bases outside the gene matches. The germline CDR1 and CDR2 sequences are MGHRA and YSYEKL. CDR3 length equals 17 residues. CDR3 DNA: TGCGCCAGCAGCCAACCGGGACTAGCGGTTTCCTACAATGAGCAGTTCTTC. Translation gives CASSQPGLAVSYNEQFF.

The CDR3 DNA reads as TGTGCCAGCAGCACTAGCGGGAAGGCAGATACGCAGTATTTT. Its translation: CASSTSGKADTQYF. The V gene is TRBV6-5, the J gene TRBJ2-3; 10 bases map to TRBD2. The CDR3 is made up of 14 amino acids. Germline CDR1 and CDR2: MNHEY and SVGAGI. V shed 6 bases and J 4 bases; nucleotides not matched to a gene: 4.

V gene TRBV28 combines with J gene TRBJ1-2; 9 bases fit TRBD1. From germline, CDR1 is MDHEN and CDR2 SYDVKM. CDR3 length: 15 residues. V was clipped by 4 bases and J by 8 bases; unmatched bases: 11. This CDR3 is CASSSYGQGTSGYTF. Written as DNA, the CDR3 is TGTGCCAGCAGTTCTTACGGACAGGGGACTTCGGGCTACACCTTC.

The rearrangement links TRBV28 to TRBJ2-1; 9 positions agree with TRBD2. The CDR3 runs 16 residues. Germline CDR1 MDHEN, CDR2 SYDVKM. J gave up 1 base and V 5 bases, and 6 bases lay outside the gene matches. The CDR3 DNA is TGTGCCAGCAGTCCCGCGGGAGGGCCGTCCTACAATGAGCAGTTCTTC. It encodes CASSPAGGPSYNEQFF.

As for this clone: Other DNA sequences in the same sample also yield this CDR3. V usage is TRBV5-1 and J usage is TRBJ2-5, with TRBD2 matching over 8 bases. Trimming took 0 bases from V and 1 from J; bases not matched to a gene: 2. Germline V gene sequence: CDR1 SGHRS, CDR2 YFSETQ. This CDR3 spans 15 amino acids. The CDR3 coding sequence is TGCGCCAGCAGCTTGGCCGGGACTAGCCAAGAGACCCAGTACTTC. This encodes CASSLAGTSQETQYF.

The V and J genes are TRBV5-4 and TRBJ2-3; D unresolved. Trimming left V 5 bases short and J 2 bases short, with 6 bases between. The germline CDR1 and CDR2 sequences are SGHNT and YYREEE (reference sequence). The CDR3 length is 12 residues. The CDR3 sequence: CASSLTTDTQYF. CDR3 DNA: TGTGCCAGCAGTCTAACCACAGATACGCAGTATTTT.

The chain recombines TRBV30 with TRBJ2-1; TRBD1 agrees at 8 bases. The CDR3 covers 15 residues. Trimming cost V 0 bases and J 6 bases; bases outside gene matches: 7. Germline CDR1 and CDR2: GTSNPN and SVGIG (reference sequence). In DNA, the CDR3 is TGTGCCTGGAGTGTATCAGGGGGCAGGGTCAATGAGCAGTTCTTC. As protein: CAWSVSGGRVNEQFF.

V gene TRBV4-2 combines with J gene TRBJ2-1, with 9 bases identical to TRBD2. The CDR3 is 15 amino acids. Germline CDR1 LGHNA, CDR2 YNFKEQ. J was trimmed by 6 bases and V by 2 bases; bases with no gene match: 5. The CDR3 DNA reads as TGTGCCAGCAGCCAAATTAGCGGGAGAACCAATGAGCAGTTCTTC. Its protein is CASSQISGRTNEQFF.

V gene TRBV27 combines with J gene TRBJ1-2; weak D call: TRBD1 (6 bases). This CDR3 is built from 15 residues. Germline-derived CDR1 and CDR2 are MNHEY and SMNVEV (reference sequence). V lost 0 bases to trimming and J lost 4 bases, with 12 bases between them. CDR3 DNA sequence: TGTGCCAGCAGTTTATCAGGCAGGGGCTCCTATGGCTACACCTTC. Residues: CASSLSGRGSYGYTF.

V and J are TRBV30 and TRBJ2-3; possibly TRBD2 for D (6 bases). The CDR3 contains 13 residues. The germline CDR1 and CDR2 sequences are GTSNPN and SVGIG (reference sequence). V dropped 4 bases and J dropped 0 bases, with 8 bases sitting between them. The CDR3 loop is CAWTGTSTDTQYF. The DNA of the CDR3 is TGTGCCTGGACCGGGACTAGCACAGATACGCAGTATTTT.

The chain carries TRBV5-1 and TRBJ2-5; 12 bases align to TRBD2. V trimming: 3 bases; J trimming: 1 base; junction bases outside the gene matches: 4. The CDR3 extends over 16 amino acids. From germline, CDR1 is SGHRS and CDR2 YFSETQ. Written as DNA, the CDR3 is TGCGCCAGCAGCTCTGGACTAGCGGGGCCCCAAGAGACCCAGTACTTC. The encoded protein is CASSSGLAGPQETQYF.

The V and J genes are TRBV7-9 and TRBJ2-2; 10 nucleotides line up with TRBD2. V shed 5 bases and J 3 bases; nucleotides not matched to a gene: 3. Germline V gene lookup returns CDR1 SEHNR and CDR2 FQNEAQ (reference sequence). The CDR3 covers 15 residues. The CDR3 DNA follows: TGTGCCAGCAGCCAACTAGCGGGATACACCGGGGAGCTGTTTTTT. Amino acids: CASSQLAGYTGELFF.

The rearrangement uses TRBV7-2 and TRBJ1-1; D may be TRBD1 (6 bases). The CDR3 runs 14 residues. Trimming took 5 bases from V and 0 from J, leaving 10 bases between them. Germline CDR1 SGHTA, CDR2 FQGNSA. The CDR3 nucleotides read TGTGCCAGCAGCGTCGGGACAATGAACACTGAAGCTTTCTTT. It translates to CASSVGTMNTEAFF.

The chain has TRBV19 and TRBJ2-1; 9 positions agree with TRBD2. Germline loops: CDR1 LNHDA, CDR2 SQIVND (reference sequence). This CDR3 region has 15 residues. After removal of 4 bases from V and 8 bases from J, the junction contained 9 bases not matched to a gene. The CDR3 DNA sequence: TGTGCCAGTAGTAATCCGGGACTAGCTGGGGATGAGCAGTTCTTC. This encodes CASSNPGLAGDEQFF.

The chain uses TRBV10-2 and TRBJ1-5, with D possibly being TRBD1 (5 bases). This CDR3 is 13 amino acids long. Trimming cost V 4 bases and J 5 bases, with 9 bases left between them. Germline CDR1 reads WSHSY; CDR2 reads SAAADI. In DNA, the CDR3 is TGCGCCAGCAGTGTTGACAGCGATCAGCCCCAGCATTTT. This encodes CASSVDSDQPQHF.

The chain links TRBV6-5 to TRBJ1-2; no firm D call. Per the germline V gene, CDR1 is MNHEY and CDR2 is SVGAGI. The ends were cut back, 6 bases at V and 4 bases at J, with 9 bases in the middle. There are 12 residues in the CDR3. The CDR3 is CASRNTAYGYTF. DNA for the CDR3: TGTGCCAGCAGAAATACAGCCTATGGCTACACCTTC.

This chain connects TRBV11-2 to TRBJ1-1; 9 bases are a match to TRBD1. There are 14 residues in the CDR3. The germline V gene encodes CDR1 SGHAT and CDR2 FQNNGV. With 3 bases clipped from V and 6 bases from J, the junction kept 5 bases outside the gene matches. The CDR3: CASSFTGGGSEAFF. Written as DNA, the CDR3 is TGTGCCAGCAGCTTCACAGGGGGCGGTTCTGAAGCTTTCTTT.

This chain links TRBV7-8 with TRBJ2-1; D is perhaps TRBD2 (7 bases). V lost 5 bases to trimming and J lost 8 bases, with 19 bases between them. The CDR3 contains 15 residues. CDR1 SGHVS and CDR2 FQNEAQ come from the germline V gene. CDR3 DNA: TGTGCCAGCAGCCGACGGGGGGCTGGGGGCGATGAGCAGTTCTTC. This encodes CASSRRGAGGDEQFF.

This chain joins TRBV18 and TRBJ1-1; no clear D. V lost 6 bases and J lost 2, with 10 bases in between. The CDR3 covers 13 residues. Germline V gene sequence: CDR1 KGHSH, CDR2 LQKENI. In DNA, the CDR3 is TGTGCCAGCTCGGGGAGGGATAACACTGAAGCTTTCTTT. Encoded protein: CASSGRDNTEAFF.

V usage is TRBV6-4 and J usage is TRBJ1-6; the match to TRBD1 covers 7 bases. Germline assignment: CDR1 MRHNA and CDR2 SNTAGT. The V segment lost 7 bases and the J segment 7 bases; nucleotides outside the gene matches: 7. The CDR3 runs to 14 residues. Here the CDR3 reads CASISGTENSPLHF. The CDR3 DNA follows: TGTGCCAGCATCTCAGGGACAGAAAATTCACCCCTCCACTTT.

This rearrangement joins TRBV5-4 to TRBJ2-1; TRBD2 matches at 11 bases. The CDR3 has 15 amino acids. Germline trimming cut 6 bases from V and 5 bases from J; bases unmatched to any gene: 7. Looked up from germline, CDR1 is SGHNT and CDR2 is YYREEE (reference sequence). CDR3 loop: CASTLAGGRNNEQFF. The CDR3 nucleotides are TGTGCCAGCACCTTAGCGGGAGGGCGAAACAATGAGCAGTTCTTC.

The sample holds a few counts of this clone. The chain combines TRBV29-1 with TRBJ1-1; D not certain. The germline CDR1 and CDR2 sequences are SQVTM and ANQGSEA. Trimming took 7 bases from V and 0 from J, leaving 9 bases between them. The CDR3 is made up of 12 amino acids. The CDR3 loop is CSANIMNTEAFF. CDR3 nucleotides: TGCAGCGCTAATATAATGAACACTGAAGCTTTCTTT.

This clone came up once. CDR3 nucleotides: TGTGCCAGCAGCCGAGGCTCAGCGGGCACAGATACGCAGTATTTT. Translating it yields CASSRGSAGTDTQYF. The V and J genes are TRBV11-2 and TRBJ2-3; D might be TRBD2 (5 bases). The CDR3 contains 15 residues. V was pared by 5 bases and J by 1 base, with 13 bases between. CDR1 SGHAT and CDR2 FQNNGV come from the germline V gene.

V and J are TRBV30 and TRBJ2-7; D not certain. This CDR3 has 14 residues. Germline CDR1 and CDR2: GTSNPN and SVGIG (reference sequence). The germline V and J ends were trimmed by 0 bases and 0 bases, with 9 bases remaining between them. The CDR3 sequence is CAWSVLIDSYEQYF. CDR3 coding DNA: TGTGCCTGGAGTGTACTTATCGACTCCTACGAGCAGTACTTC.

The J gene is TRBJ1-2, the V gene TRBV4-1; TRBD1 aligns across 10 bases. V trimming: 4 bases; J trimming: 0 bases; junction bases outside the gene matches: 17. CDR3 length: 20 residues. Germline V gene sequence: CDR1 MGHRA, CDR2 YSYEKL. Here the CDR3 DNA reads TGCGCCAGCAGCCCTAGGGACGCTGCCTCGGGACAGGGGTCTAACTATGGCTACACCTTC. Translated: CASSPRDAASGQGSNYGYTF.

This chain connects TRBV19 to TRBJ2-1; TRBD2 aligns across 8 bases. From germline, CDR1 is LNHDA and CDR2 SQIVND (reference sequence). J lost 3 bases, V lost 9 bases, and 7 bases had no gene match. This CDR3 region has 14 residues. The CDR3: CARPGLANYNEQFF. DNA for the CDR3: TGTGCCAGACCCGGACTAGCAAACTACAATGAGCAGTTCTTC.

This chain connects TRBV11-2 to TRBJ1-6, with D maybe TRBD1 (6 bases). This CDR3 is 13 amino acids long. Germline V gene lookup returns CDR1 SGHAT and CDR2 FQNNGV. Trimming took off 4 bases at V and 13 bases at J, with 14 bases between the two ends. CDR3 amino acids: CASSSDRRLPLHF. DNA for the CDR3: TGTGCCAGCAGCTCGGACAGACGCCTTCCCCTCCACTTT.